Here is one TCR beta chain with its context. Its target is unknown. The sample holds other DNA sequences that translate to the same CDR3. V was trimmed by 5 bases and J by 0 bases, leaving 7 bases between them. The germline gives CDR1 MNHEY, CDR2 SVGAGI. This CDR3 is built from 13 residues. This sample is part of a study of shared clonotypes between healthy human individuals. General observations from the study: A reduction in generation probabilities was seen for non-shared clonotypes relative to those shared by all four donors.

Profiling relied on immunoSEQ multiplex PCR, and the TCRdb table lists in-frame clones only, not all of them. The sample records millions of clones, over 85% being singletons. Sample: naive CD4+ T cells sorted from blood. The subset denotes: CD45RA+ positively selected. This sequence joins TRBV6-5 and TRBJ1-1, with a tentative D call TRBD1 (5 bases). This TCR derives from a man younger than 35 in good health. The CDR3 nucleotides are TGTGCCAGCAGTGAACAGGTGAACACTGAAGCTTTCTTT. Amino acids: CASSEQVNTEAFF.